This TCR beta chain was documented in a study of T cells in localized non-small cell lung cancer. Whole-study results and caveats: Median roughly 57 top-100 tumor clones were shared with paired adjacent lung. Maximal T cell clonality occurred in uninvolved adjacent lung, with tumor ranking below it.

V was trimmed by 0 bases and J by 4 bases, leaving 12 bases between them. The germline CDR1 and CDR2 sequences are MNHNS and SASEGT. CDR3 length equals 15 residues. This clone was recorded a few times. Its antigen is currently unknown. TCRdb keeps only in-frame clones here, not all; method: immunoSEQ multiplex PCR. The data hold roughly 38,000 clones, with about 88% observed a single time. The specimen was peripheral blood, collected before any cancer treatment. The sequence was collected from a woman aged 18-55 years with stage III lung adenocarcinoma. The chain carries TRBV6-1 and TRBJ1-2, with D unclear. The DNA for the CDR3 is TGTGCCAGCAGTGAAGCCGGTGGAGGGCCCTATGGCTACACCTTC. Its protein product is CASSEAGGGPYGYTF.